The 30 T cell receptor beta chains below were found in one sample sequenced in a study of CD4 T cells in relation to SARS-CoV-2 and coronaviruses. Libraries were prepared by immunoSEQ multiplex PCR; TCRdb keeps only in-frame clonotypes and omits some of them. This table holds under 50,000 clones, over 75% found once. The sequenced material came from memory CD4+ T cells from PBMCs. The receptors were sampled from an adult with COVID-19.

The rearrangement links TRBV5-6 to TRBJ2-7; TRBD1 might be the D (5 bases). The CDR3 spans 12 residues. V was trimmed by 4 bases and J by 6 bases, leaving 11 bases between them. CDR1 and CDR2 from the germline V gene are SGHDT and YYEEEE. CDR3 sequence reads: CASSADSPEQYF. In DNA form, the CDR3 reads TGTGCCAGCAGCGCCGACAGCCCCGAGCAGTACTTC.

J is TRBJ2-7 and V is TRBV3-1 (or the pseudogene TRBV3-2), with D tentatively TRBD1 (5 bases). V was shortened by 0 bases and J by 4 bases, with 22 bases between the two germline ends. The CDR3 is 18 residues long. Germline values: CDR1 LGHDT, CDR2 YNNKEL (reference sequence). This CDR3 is CASSQDKGFAGSSYEQYF. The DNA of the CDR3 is TGTGCCAGCAGCCAAGATAAGGGGTTCGCAGGCAGTAGTTACGAGCAGTACTTC.

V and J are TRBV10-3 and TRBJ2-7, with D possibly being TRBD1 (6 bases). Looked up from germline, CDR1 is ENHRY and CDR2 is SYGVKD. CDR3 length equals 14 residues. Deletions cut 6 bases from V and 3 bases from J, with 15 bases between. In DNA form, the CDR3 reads TGTGCCATCAGCCTACAGGGTATGGGCTACGAGCAGTACTTC. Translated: CAISLQGMGYEQYF.

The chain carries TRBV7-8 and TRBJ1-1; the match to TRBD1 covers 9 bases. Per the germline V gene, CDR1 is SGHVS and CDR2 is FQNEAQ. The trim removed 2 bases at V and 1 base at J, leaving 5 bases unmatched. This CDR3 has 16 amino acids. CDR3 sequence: CASSLSTGGWNTEAFF. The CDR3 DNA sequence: TGTGCCAGCAGCTTATCTACAGGGGGCTGGAACACTGAAGCTTTCTTT.

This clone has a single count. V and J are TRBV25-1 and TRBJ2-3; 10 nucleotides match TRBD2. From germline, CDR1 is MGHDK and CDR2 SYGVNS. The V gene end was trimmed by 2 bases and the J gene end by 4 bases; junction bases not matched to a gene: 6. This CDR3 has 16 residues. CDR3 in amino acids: CASSEMLAGAADTQYF. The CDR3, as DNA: TGTGCCAGCAGTGAAATGCTAGCGGGGGCCGCAGATACGCAGTATTTT.

CDR3 loop: CASSLGAGETDTQYF. Here the CDR3 DNA reads TGTGCCAGCAGCTTGGGGGCAGGGGAGACAGATACGCAGTATTTT. The gene calls are TRBV11-3 and TRBJ2-3, with D maybe TRBD1 (6 bases). The CDR3 consists of 15 residues. From germline, CDR1 is SGHNT and CDR2 YENEEA. V lost 3 bases, J lost 3 bases, and 13 bases lay in between.

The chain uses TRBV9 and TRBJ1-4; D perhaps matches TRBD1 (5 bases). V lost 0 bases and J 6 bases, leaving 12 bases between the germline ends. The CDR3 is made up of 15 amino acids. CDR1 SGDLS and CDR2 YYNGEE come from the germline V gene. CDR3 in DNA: TGTGCCAGCAGCGTAGATGTCAGGGCCGATGAAAAACTGTTTTTT. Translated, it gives CASSVDVRADEKLFF.

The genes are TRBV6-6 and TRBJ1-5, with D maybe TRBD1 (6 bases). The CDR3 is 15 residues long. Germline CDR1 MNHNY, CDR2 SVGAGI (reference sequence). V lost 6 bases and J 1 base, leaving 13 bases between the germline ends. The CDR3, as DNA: TGTGCCAGCAGCCAGGGGACCCCGAGCAATCAGCCCCAGCATTTT. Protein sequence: CASSQGTPSNQPQHF.

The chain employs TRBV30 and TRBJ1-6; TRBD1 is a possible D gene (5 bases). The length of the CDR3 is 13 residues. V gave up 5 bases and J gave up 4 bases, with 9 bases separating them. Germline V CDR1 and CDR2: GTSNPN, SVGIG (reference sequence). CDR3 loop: CAWGTAYNSPLHF. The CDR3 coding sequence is TGTGCCTGGGGGACGGCGTATAATTCACCCCTCCACTTT.

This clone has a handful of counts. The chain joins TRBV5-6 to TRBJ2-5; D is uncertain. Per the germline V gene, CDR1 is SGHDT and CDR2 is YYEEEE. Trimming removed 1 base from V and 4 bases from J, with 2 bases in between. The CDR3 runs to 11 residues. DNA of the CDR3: TGTGCCAGCAGCTTGCGAGAGACCCAGTACTTC. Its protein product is CASSLRETQYF.

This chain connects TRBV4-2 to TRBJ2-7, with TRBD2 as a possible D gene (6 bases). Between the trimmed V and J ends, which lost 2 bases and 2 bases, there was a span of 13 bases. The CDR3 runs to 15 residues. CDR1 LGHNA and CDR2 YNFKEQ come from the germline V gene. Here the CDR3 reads CASSQQTSGAYEQYF. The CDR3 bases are TGTGCCAGCAGCCAACAGACTAGTGGGGCCTACGAGCAGTACTTC.

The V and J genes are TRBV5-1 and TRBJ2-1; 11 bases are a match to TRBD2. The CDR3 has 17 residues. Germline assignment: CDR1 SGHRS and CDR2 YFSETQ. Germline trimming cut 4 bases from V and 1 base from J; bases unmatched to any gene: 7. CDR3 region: CASSPYSGGASYNEQFF. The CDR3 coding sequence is TGCGCCAGCAGCCCTTATAGCGGGGGGGCTTCCTACAATGAGCAGTTCTTC.

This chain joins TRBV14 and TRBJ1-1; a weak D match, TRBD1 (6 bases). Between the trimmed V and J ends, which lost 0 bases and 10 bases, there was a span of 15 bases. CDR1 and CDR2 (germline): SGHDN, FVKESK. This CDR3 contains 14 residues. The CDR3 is CASSQDQGQGGAFF. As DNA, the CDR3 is TGTGCCAGCAGCCAAGATCAGGGGCAAGGGGGAGCTTTCTTT.

CDR3 in DNA: TGTGCCAGCAGCTTACTGGAGACAAATGAAAAACTGTTTTTT. Its translation: CASSLLETNEKLFF. This sequence joins TRBV7-9 and TRBJ1-4; D is unresolved. The CDR3 extends over 14 amino acids. Trimming removed 2 bases at V and 5 bases at J, with 9 bases between. CDR1 and CDR2 (germline): SEHNR, FQNEAQ (reference sequence).

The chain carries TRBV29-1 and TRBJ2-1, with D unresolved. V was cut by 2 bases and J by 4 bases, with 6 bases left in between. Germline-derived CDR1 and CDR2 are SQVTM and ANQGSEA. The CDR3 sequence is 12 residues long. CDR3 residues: CSVEYLYNEQFF. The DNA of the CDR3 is TGCAGCGTTGAATACCTTTACAATGAGCAGTTCTTC.

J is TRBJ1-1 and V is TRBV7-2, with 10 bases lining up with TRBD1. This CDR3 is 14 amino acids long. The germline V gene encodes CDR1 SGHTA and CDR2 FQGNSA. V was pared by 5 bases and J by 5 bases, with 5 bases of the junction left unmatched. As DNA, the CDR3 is TGTGCCAGCAGCCCGACAGGGGGCGGGACTGAAGCTTTCTTT. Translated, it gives CASSPTGGGTEAFF. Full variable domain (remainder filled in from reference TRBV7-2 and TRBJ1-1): GAGVSQSPSNKVTEKGKDVELRCDPISGHTALYWYRQSLGQGLEFLIYFQGNSAPDKSGLPSDRFSAERTGGSVSTLTIQRTQQEDSAVYLCASSPTGGGTEAFFGQGTRLTVV.

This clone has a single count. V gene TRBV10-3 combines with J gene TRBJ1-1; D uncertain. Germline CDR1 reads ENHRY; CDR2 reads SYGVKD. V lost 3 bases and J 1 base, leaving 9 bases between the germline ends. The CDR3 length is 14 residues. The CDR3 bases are TGTGCCATCAGTGATGACGGGTGGAACACTGAAGCTTTCTTT. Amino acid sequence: CAISDDGWNTEAFF.

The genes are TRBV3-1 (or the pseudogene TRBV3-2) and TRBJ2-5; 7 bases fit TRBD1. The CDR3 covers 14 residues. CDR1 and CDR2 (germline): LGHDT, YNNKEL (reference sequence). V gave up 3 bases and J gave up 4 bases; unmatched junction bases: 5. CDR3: CASSQGPGGETQYF. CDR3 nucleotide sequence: TGTGCCAGCAGCCAGGGACCAGGGGGAGAGACCCAGTACTTC.

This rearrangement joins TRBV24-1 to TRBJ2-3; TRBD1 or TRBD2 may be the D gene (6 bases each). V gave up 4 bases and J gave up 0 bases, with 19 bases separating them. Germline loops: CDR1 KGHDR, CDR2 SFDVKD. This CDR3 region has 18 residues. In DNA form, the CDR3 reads TGTGCCACCAGTGACCCCAGGGTAGGGGGGTTGAGCACAGATACGCAGTATTTT. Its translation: CATSDPRVGGLSTDTQYF.

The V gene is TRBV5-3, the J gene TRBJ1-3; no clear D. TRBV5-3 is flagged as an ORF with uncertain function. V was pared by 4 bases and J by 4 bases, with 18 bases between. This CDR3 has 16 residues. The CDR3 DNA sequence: TGTGCCAGAAGCACCGTTGTAGGGCTAGCCGGAAACACCATATATTTT. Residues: CARSTVVGLAGNTIYF.

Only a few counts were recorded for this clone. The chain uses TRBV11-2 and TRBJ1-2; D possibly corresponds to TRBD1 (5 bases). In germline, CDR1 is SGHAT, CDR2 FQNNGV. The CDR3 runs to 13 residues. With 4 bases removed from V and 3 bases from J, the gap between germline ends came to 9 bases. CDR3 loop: CASSWQGDYGYTF. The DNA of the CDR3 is TGTGCCAGCAGCTGGCAGGGAGACTATGGCTACACCTTC.

CDR3 residues: CASSVAATYNEQFF. The CDR3 DNA sequence: TGTGCCAGCAGCGTAGCAGCCACATACAATGAGCAGTTCTTC. The chain couples TRBV9 to TRBJ2-1; D gene ambiguous. The CDR3 totals 14 residues. Trimming removed 0 bases from V and 4 bases from J, with 8 bases in between. The germline CDR1 and CDR2 sequences are SGDLS and YYNGEE.

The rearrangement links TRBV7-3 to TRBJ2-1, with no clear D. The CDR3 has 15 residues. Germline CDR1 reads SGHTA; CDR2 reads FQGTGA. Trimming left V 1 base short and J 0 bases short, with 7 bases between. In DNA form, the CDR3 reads TGTGCCAGCAGCTTAATCAGGAGCTCCTACAATGAGCAGTTCTTC. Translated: CASSLIRSSYNEQFF.

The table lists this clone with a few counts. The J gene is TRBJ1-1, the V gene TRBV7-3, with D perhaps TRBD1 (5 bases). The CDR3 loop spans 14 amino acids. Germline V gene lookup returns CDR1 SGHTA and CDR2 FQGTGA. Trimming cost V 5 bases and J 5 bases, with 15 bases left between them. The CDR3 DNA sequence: TGTGCCAGCAGCAGCGCCAGGGTCGGGACTGAAGCTTTCTTT. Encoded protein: CASSSARVGTEAFF.

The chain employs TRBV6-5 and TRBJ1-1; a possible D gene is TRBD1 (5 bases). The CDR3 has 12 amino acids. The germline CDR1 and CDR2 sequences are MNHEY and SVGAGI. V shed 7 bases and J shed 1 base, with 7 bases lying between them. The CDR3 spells CASKRGNTEAFF. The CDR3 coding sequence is TGTGCCAGCAAGAGGGGGAACACTGAAGCTTTCTTT.

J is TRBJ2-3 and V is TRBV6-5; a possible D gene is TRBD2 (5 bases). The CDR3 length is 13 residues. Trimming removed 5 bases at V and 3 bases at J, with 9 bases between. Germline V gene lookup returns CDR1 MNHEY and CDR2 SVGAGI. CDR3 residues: CASSLRRTDTQYF. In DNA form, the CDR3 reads TGTGCCAGCAGTCTCCGGAGGACAGATACGCAGTATTTT.

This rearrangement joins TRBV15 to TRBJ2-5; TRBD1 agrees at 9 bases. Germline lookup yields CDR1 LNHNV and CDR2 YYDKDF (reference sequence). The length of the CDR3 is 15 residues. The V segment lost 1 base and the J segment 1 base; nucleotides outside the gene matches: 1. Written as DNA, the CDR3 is TGTGCCACCAGCAGAGGGGACAGGGTCCAAGAGACCCAGTACTTC. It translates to CATSRGDRVQETQYF.

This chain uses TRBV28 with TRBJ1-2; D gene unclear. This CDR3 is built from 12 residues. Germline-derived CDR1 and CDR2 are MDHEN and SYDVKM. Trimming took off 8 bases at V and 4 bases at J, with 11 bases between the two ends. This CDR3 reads CASSGIVYGYTF. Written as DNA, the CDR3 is TGTGCCAGCTCCGGTATTGTCTATGGCTACACCTTC.

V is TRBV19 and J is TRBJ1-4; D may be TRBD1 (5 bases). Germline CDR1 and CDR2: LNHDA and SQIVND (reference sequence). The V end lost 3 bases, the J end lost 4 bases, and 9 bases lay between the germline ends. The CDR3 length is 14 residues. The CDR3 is CASSMSDSNEKLFF. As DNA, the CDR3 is TGTGCCAGTAGTATGAGTGACAGTAATGAAAAACTGTTTTTT.

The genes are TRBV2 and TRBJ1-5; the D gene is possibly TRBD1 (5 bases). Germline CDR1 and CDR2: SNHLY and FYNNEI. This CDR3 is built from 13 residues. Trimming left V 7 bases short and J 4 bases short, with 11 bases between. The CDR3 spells CASTRDPNQPQHF. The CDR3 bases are TGTGCCAGCACCCGGGACCCAAATCAGCCCCAGCATTTT.